The 3 T cell receptor beta chains in this list originate from one sample, sequenced in a study of T cells in Graves' hyperthyroidism and ophthalmopathy. Amplification targeted TCR beta CDR3 regions from RNA transcripts. Carried out on the TCR CDR3, a first-round RT-PCR used the HTBI primer set. One entry per CDR3 protein, called by TCRdb with MiXCR from the multiplex PCR reads. The profile shows about 350,000 distinct CDR3 sequences, about 15% of them singletons. Sequenced sample: blood. These receptors came from a woman in her thirties with Graves' hyperthyroidism.

The V gene is TRBV7-2, the J gene TRBJ1-1; perhaps TRBD1 as D (5 bases). The germline V and J ends were trimmed by 3 bases and 4 bases, with 9 bases remaining between them. CDR1 is SGHTA, CDR2 FQGNSA, per germline. This CDR3 region has 13 residues. The CDR3 nucleotides read TGTGCCAGCAGCTTCCTGGGGGTCACTGAAGCTTTCTTT. Translating gives CASSFLGVTEAFF.

This clonotype was recorded many times. The chain combines TRBV4-1 with TRBJ2-2; the match to TRBD1 covers 12 bases. CDR1 MGHRA and CDR2 YSYEKL come from the germline V gene. The CDR3 length is 20 residues. With 1 base clipped from V and 7 bases from J, the junction kept 16 bases outside the gene matches. CDR3 DNA: TGCGCCAGCAGCCAAGTGATGGTTAGCGGGACAGGGGGCTTCCGCGGGGAGCTGTTTTTT. Translating gives CASSQVMVSGTGGFRGELFF.

The table lists this clonotype with a few counts. The chain combines TRBV7-9 with TRBJ2-5; 7 bases agree with TRBD2. The CDR3 consists of 15 residues. Germline assignment: CDR1 SEHNR and CDR2 FQNEAQ (reference sequence). Germline trimming cut 2 bases from V and 4 bases from J; bases unmatched to any gene: 7. CDR3 protein: CASSLSGTGGETQYF. The CDR3 nucleotides are TGTGCCAGCAGCTTAAGTGGAACGGGGGGAGAGACCCAGTACTTC.